The entry below gives a single T cell receptor (beta chain) sequence along with its context. The data originate from a study of blood T cell repertoires in COVID-19. The overall study: Material from acute and convalescent COVID-19 was sourced from the United States, Italy and Spain. The analysed material was cDNA or gDNA that came from T cells, B-cell-depleted T cells, or PBMCs.

Original data processing: Using reference gene primer amplification, nucleated cell counts were estimated. Sequenced by immunoSEQ multiplex PCR; TCRdb stores in-frame clones only, minus some. V and J calls and clone size are as listed in that table; D and trimming were resolved from the DNA. Of some 200,000 clones in the sample, roughly nine tenths were seen once. The V gene lost 5 bases and the J gene lost 11 bases, with 12 bases spanning the gap. Per the germline V gene, CDR1 is SQVTM and CDR2 is ANQGSEA. The CDR3 totals 10 residues. The chain is built from TRBV29-1 and TRBJ1-1, with TRBD1 as a possible D gene (6 bases). Sample: peripheral blood. This TCR was sampled from a man between 65 and 79 years old with acute or convalescent COVID-19. The CDR3 DNA reads as TGCAGCGTTTCAGGGGCCGGTGCTTTCTTT. Translating gives CSVSGAGAFF.